This TCR beta chain was profiled in a study of T cell responses to AZD1222 COVID-19 vaccine. General study results and limits: In all cases, repertoires were sampled only after the peak T cell response.

Generated by immunoSEQ multiplex PCR, the TCRdb table keeps only in-frame clones and is missing some. The sample shows about 110,000 clones, roughly nine tenths of them seen only once. Of note for this clone: Its antigen is unknown. Other nucleotide sequences from this sample produce the same CDR3.

Germline lookup yields CDR1 KGHSH and CDR2 LQKENI. The CDR3 contains 13 residues. V lost 2 bases, J lost 2 bases, and 4 bases lay in between. The source material was peripheral blood, sampled on day 0 of AZD1222 vaccination. The V and J genes are TRBV18 and TRBJ1-5; D remains unclear. The origin of this receptor is an adult in good health. CDR3 DNA: TGTGCCAGCTCACCAGGGGGCAATCAGCCCCAGCATTTT. Translated: CASSPGGNQPQHF.